What follows is one TCR beta chain and its context. Its antigen is as yet unknown. The PCR contained 60 Vbeta and 13 Jbeta primers. Profiled with immunoSEQ multiplex PCR; TCRdb holds only in-frame clones, not every one. Among about 200,000 clones listed, around 80% were seen once. These data originate in a study of cytomegalovirus exposure and HLA in healthy donors. Study summary: An analysis done earlier identified 100 million to 140 million unique TCR beta sequences from around 180 million T cells. Study results and limitations: It was reported in a later analysis that an Asian-associated ancestry cluster showed fewer N-insertions than the approximately 700-donor mean. The study labeled about 160 TCR beta chains cytomegalovirus-associated.

The receptor's source is a girl aged 2-9 years in good health and CMV-seronegative. Material for sequencing was PBMCs.

The CDR3 DNA is TGTGCCAGCAGCTTCGGGAGGACAGACACAGATACGCAGTATTTT. Translating gives CASSFGRTDTDTQYF. The genes are TRBV5-4 and TRBJ2-3; D is possibly TRBD2 (7 bases). The ends were cut back, 2 bases at V and 2 bases at J, with 12 bases in the middle. The CDR3 contains 15 residues. Germline V gene lookup returns CDR1 SGHNT and CDR2 YYREEE (reference sequence).